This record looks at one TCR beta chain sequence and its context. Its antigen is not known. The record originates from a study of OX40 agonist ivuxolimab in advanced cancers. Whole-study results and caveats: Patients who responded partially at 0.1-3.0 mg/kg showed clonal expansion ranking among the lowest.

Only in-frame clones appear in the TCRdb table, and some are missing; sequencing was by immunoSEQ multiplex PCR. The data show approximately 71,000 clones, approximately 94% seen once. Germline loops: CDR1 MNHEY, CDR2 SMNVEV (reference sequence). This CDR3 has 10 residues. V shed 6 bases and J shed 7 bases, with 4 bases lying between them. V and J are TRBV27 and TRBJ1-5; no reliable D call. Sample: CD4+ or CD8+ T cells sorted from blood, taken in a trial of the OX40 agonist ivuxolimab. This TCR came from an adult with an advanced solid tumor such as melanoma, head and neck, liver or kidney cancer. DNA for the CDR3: TGTGCCAGCAGGCAGCAGCCCCAGCATTTT. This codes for CASRQQPQHF.